The 21 T cell receptor beta chains listed next were all sequenced from one sample in a study of early T cells in non-severe SARS-CoV-2 infection. TCRdb recomputed calls from the 5' RACE reads with MiXCR, one row per CDR3 protein. The sample consists of about 48,000 distinct CDR3 sequences, around 5.6% of them appearing once. The sample was whole blood. Receptors originate from an adult who was a healthcare worker with PCR-confirmed SARS-CoV-2 infection or an uninfected control (not recorded which).

This clonotype was picked up many times. This chain links TRBV29-1 with TRBJ1-1; weak D call: TRBD1 (5 bases). The germline V and J ends were trimmed by 6 bases and 2 bases, with 10 bases remaining between them. CDR1 and CDR2 (germline): SQVTM, ANQGSEA. The CDR3 has 12 residues. Here the CDR3 reads CSVDDRNTEAFF. CDR3 DNA sequence: TGCAGCGTCGACGACAGAAACACTGAAGCTTTCTTT.

This clonotype was recorded at least ten times. The chain carries TRBV12-3 or TRBV12-4 and TRBJ1-6, with a possible D match to TRBD1 (5 bases). V lost 6 bases, J lost 8 bases, and 14 bases lay in between. CDR3 length: 14 amino acids. The DNA of the CDR3 is TGTGCCAGCAGCCGCCGGGACTTGGATTCACCCCTCCACTTT. Protein sequence: CASSRRDLDSPLHF.

This clonotype was detected ten times or more. The J gene is TRBJ2-5, the V gene TRBV5-1; 8 positions agree with TRBD1. The length of the CDR3 is 14 residues. CDR1 and CDR2 from the germline V gene are SGHRS and YFSETQ. Unmatched junction bases numbered 6, after V lost 0 bases and J lost 8 bases. CDR3: CASSLAGDRTTQYF. The CDR3 coding sequence is TGCGCCAGCAGCTTGGCCGGGGACAGGACTACCCAGTACTTC.

This clonotype was observed at least ten times. V and J are TRBV19 and TRBJ1-2, with 8 bases matching TRBD1. Losses at the gene ends were 5 bases for V and 6 bases for J; bases not matched to a gene: 8. The germline V gene encodes CDR1 LNHDA and CDR2 SQIVND (reference sequence). This CDR3 is built from 14 residues. CDR3 sequence (DNA): TGTGCCAGTAGTGGAGGACAGGGTGTTCATGGCTACACCTTC. It is translated as CASSGGQGVHGYTF.

V gene TRBV3-1 combines with J gene TRBJ1-2, with 7 bases identical to TRBD1. Germline values: CDR1 LGHDT, CDR2 YNNKEL (reference sequence). J was trimmed by 4 bases and V by 4 bases; bases with no gene match: 6. The CDR3 has 14 amino acids. The CDR3 loop is CASSPDRAGYGYTF. CDR3 nucleotides: TGTGCCAGCAGCCCTGACAGGGCGGGCTATGGCTACACCTTC.

The table lists this clonotype with a few counts. The chain has TRBV3-1 and TRBJ2-7, with TRBD1 matching 7 bases. Trimming took 4 bases from V and 7 from J; bases not matched to a gene: 10. Germline CDR1 and CDR2: LGHDT and YNNKEL (reference sequence). This CDR3 is built from 14 residues. The CDR3 DNA is TGTGCCAGCAGCCCGGGACAGTGGGTAACAGAGCAGTACTTC. Translating it yields CASSPGQWVTEQYF.

V usage is TRBV7-2 and J usage is TRBJ2-5; D ambiguous. Trimming removed 3 bases from V and 11 bases from J, with 10 bases in between. The CDR3 contains 11 residues. CDR1 is SGHTA, CDR2 FQGNSA, per germline. CDR3 in DNA: TGTGCCAGCAGCTTTGGACCCAGGCAGTACTTC. Protein product: CASSFGPRQYF. Variable domain in full (rest from reference TRBV7-2 and TRBJ2-5): GAGVSQSPSNKVTEKGKDVELRCDPISGHTALYWYRQSLGQGLEFLIYFQGNSAPDKSGLPSDRFSAERTGGSVSTLTIQRTQQEDSAVYLCASSFGPRQYFGPGTRLLVL.

The CDR3 spells CASTSGQGGTGELFF. Here the CDR3 DNA reads TGTGCCAGCACCTCAGGACAGGGGGGCACCGGGGAGCTGTTTTTT. The chain employs TRBV12-3 or TRBV12-4 and TRBJ2-2, with 10 bases matching TRBD1. J lost 4 bases, V lost 7 bases, and 6 bases had no gene match. The CDR3 totals 15 residues.

The table lists this clonotype with a few counts. This chain connects TRBV7-8 to TRBJ2-7; TRBD1 might be the D (5 bases). The CDR3 has 14 amino acids. Germline CDR1 reads SGHVS; CDR2 reads FQNEAQ. The V and J ends lost 0 bases and 5 bases respectively, with 11 bases between them. In DNA form, the CDR3 reads TGTGCCAGCAGCTTAGCGCAGGGATCACACGAGCAGTACTTC. The encoded protein is CASSLAQGSHEQYF.

The table lists this clonotype with many counts. In nucleotides, the CDR3 is TGCGCCAGCAGCCCGGCGCTAGCGGGAAACGAGCAGTTCTTC. It yields the protein CASSPALAGNEQFF. This chain links TRBV5-1 with TRBJ2-1; TRBD2 matches 9 bases. With V trimmed by 4 bases and J by 10 bases, 9 bases remained unmatched. Germline V gene data show CDR1 as SGHRS and CDR2 as YFSETQ. CDR3 length equals 14 residues.

The table lists this clonotype with many counts. The chain carries TRBV27 and TRBJ2-1, with D uncertain. V shed 6 bases and J shed 2 bases, with 2 bases lying between them. The CDR3 length is 11 residues. Germline CDR1 is MNHEY and CDR2 is SMNVEV (reference sequence). The CDR3 here is CASSTYNEQFF. The CDR3 DNA reads as TGTGCCAGCAGCACCTACAATGAGCAGTTCTTC.

This clonotype was counted ten times or more. The chain links TRBV4-1 to TRBJ1-6; D might be TRBD1 (6 bases). The CDR3 runs 14 residues. CDR1 and CDR2 from the germline V gene are MGHRA and YSYEKL. Deletions cut 0 bases from V and 9 bases from J, with 9 bases between. In DNA form, the CDR3 reads TGCGCCAGCAGCCAAGACCACAGGGTTTCACCCCTCCACTTT. This gives the protein CASSQDHRVSPLHF.

In this sample, this clonotype turned up many times. The chain carries TRBV18 and TRBJ1-1, with D maybe TRBD1 (5 bases). The CDR3 consists of 24 residues. Germline CDR1 reads KGHSH; CDR2 reads LQKENI. The V end was cut by 0 bases, the J end by 10 bases, with 45 bases between. The CDR3 reads CASSPPLGSVGTHVWQQLTSGAFF. The CDR3 coding sequence is TGTGCCAGCTCACCACCGTTAGGGTCCGTAGGGACGCACGTCTGGCAGCAACTGACGTCAGGAGCTTTCTTT. The entire variable domain, with the rest obtained from reference TRBV18 and TRBJ1-1, is as follows: NAGVMQNPRHLVRRRGQEARLRCSPMKGHSHVYWYRQLPEEGLKFMVYLQKENIIDESGMPKERFSAEFPKEGPSILRIQQVVRGDSAAYFCASSPPLGSVGTHVWQQLTSGAFFGQGTRLTVV.

This clonotype was detected many times. The chain joins TRBV12-3 or TRBV12-4 to TRBJ1-1; tentatively, D is TRBD1 (6 bases). The CDR3 extends over 15 amino acids. Trimming removed 10 bases from V and 3 bases from J, with 21 bases in between. This CDR3 reads CATTRRIRGDTEAFF. The CDR3 bases are TGTGCCACCACGAGGAGGATAAGGGGGGACACTGAAGCTTTCTTT.

This clonotype was seen only a few times. This sequence joins TRBV11-1 and TRBJ2-5, with 9 nucleotides matching TRBD2. With 5 bases clipped from V and 2 bases from J, the junction kept 12 bases outside the gene matches. The germline V gene has CDR1 SGHAT and CDR2 FQDESV (reference sequence). The CDR3 spans 17 residues. The CDR3 is CASSLLPGLAMQETQYF. For the CDR3, the DNA is TGTGCCAGCAGCCTCCTGCCGGGACTAGCTATGCAAGAGACCCAGTACTTC.

This clonotype has ten or more counts. V gene TRBV18 combines with J gene TRBJ2-3, with D hard to call. Per germline, CDR1 KGHSH and CDR2 LQKENI. The V gene lost 3 bases and the J gene lost 9 bases, with 19 bases spanning the gap. There are 15 residues in the CDR3. CDR3 protein: CASSPRSVGVGTQYF. The CDR3 DNA is TGTGCCAGCTCACCTCGAAGCGTGGGCGTGGGGACGCAGTATTTT. Variable domain in full (rest from reference TRBV18 and TRBJ2-3): NAGVMQNPRHLVRRRGQEARLRCSPMKGHSHVYWYRQLPEEGLKFMVYLQKENIIDESGMPKERFSAEFPKEGPSILRIQQVVRGDSAAYFCASSPRSVGVGTQYFGPGTRLTVL.

The sample holds many counts of this clonotype. The CDR3 nucleotides are TGTGCCAGCAGTGAAAGCGGAGGGAAGTTTAATGAGCAGTTCTTC. This translates into CASSESGGKFNEQFF. The genes are TRBV6-1 and TRBJ2-1, with D tentatively TRBD2 (6 bases). Germline CDR1 MNHNS, CDR2 SASEGT. This CDR3 is built from 15 residues. Trimming shortened V by 2 bases and J by 7 bases, and 15 bases separated the two germline ends.

The chain combines TRBV20-1 with TRBJ2-5, with TRBD2 matching over 10 bases. The trim removed 0 bases at V and 7 bases at J, leaving 11 bases unmatched. Germline V gene lookup returns CDR1 DFQATT and CDR2 SNEGSKA (reference sequence). CDR3 length equals 16 residues. CDR3 protein: CSARDQASGGRGTQYF. CDR3 coding DNA: TGCAGTGCTAGAGACCAGGCTAGCGGGGGTCGTGGGACCCAGTACTTC.

Ten or more counts support this clonotype. The CDR3 sequence: CASSLEGVGPYEQYF. CDR3 DNA sequence: TGTGCCAGCAGTTTAGAGGGGGTAGGGCCCTACGAGCAGTACTTC. The chain is built from TRBV12-3 or TRBV12-4 and TRBJ2-7, with D possibly being TRBD1 (6 bases). Trimming pared 1 base from V and 2 bases from J, leaving 12 bases between. CDR3 size: 15 residues.

This clonotype was picked up many times. V and J are TRBV7-2 and TRBJ2-6; 8 positions agree with TRBD1. J lost 4 bases, V lost 6 bases, and 11 bases had no gene match. The CDR3 loop spans 17 amino acids. The V gene's germline CDR1 is SGHTA and CDR2 FQGNSA. The CDR3 DNA is TGTGCCAGCAGAAACGGACAGGGATTTTCAGGGGCCAACGTCCTGACTTTC. It codes for CASRNGQGFSGANVLTF.

This clonotype has ten or more counts. This chain links TRBV6-5 with TRBJ1-6; 9 bases are a match to TRBD1. CDR1 MNHEY and CDR2 SVGAGI come from the germline V gene. This CDR3 is 17 amino acids long. V was clipped by 0 bases and J by 5 bases; unmatched bases: 5. CDR3 sequence reads: CASSYSITGGNNSPLHF. CDR3 DNA sequence: TGTGCCAGCAGTTACTCGATAACAGGGGGCAATAATTCACCCCTCCACTTT.